This T cell receptor (beta chain) was sequenced in a study of identical twins. Whole-study findings and limits: Insertion counts were lower in abundant cord blood beta clonotypes, a trend that memory repertoires did not show.

This clonotype came up many times. The antigen is not known. No donor was unhealthy or non-Caucasian. This CDR3 has 16 amino acids. Trimming took 1 base from V and 0 from J; bases not matched to a gene: 3. Germline V lookup: CDR1 SQVTM, CDR2 ANQGSEA. Unique molecular identifiers were present on cDNA, and template switching added a universal primer site. TCRdb reanalysed the 5' RACE reads using MiXCR and keeps one entry per CDR3 protein. The repertoire consists of approximately 630,000 distinct CDR3 sequences, with about 7% occurring once and the leading ten covering roughly 1.5%. These data are also associated with another study on yellow fever vaccine responses in identical twins.

The V and J genes are TRBV29-1 and TRBJ2-1, with 10 bases aligning to TRBD2. This sequence was found in a woman aged 18 to 35 in good health. The sample taken for sequencing was PBMCs. CDR3 protein: CSVEGSSGSSYNEQFF. The CDR3 DNA follows: TGCAGCGTTGAAGGGTCTAGCGGGAGCTCCTACAATGAGCAGTTCTTC.